Listed here are 10 T cell receptor beta chains from one sample, sequenced in a study of cytomegalovirus exposure and HLA in healthy donors. The primer mix had 60 Vbeta and 13 Jbeta primers. Sequenced by immunoSEQ multiplex PCR; TCRdb stores in-frame clones only, minus some. The table lists around 210,000 clones, approximately 78% of them singletons. The sequencing sample was made of PBMCs. The source is a middle-aged woman in good health and CMV-seronegative.

The chain couples TRBV4-1 to TRBJ2-3, with 11 bases matching TRBD2. The V gene's germline CDR1 is MGHRA and CDR2 YSYEKL. The CDR3 totals 18 residues. Trimming at V came to 4 bases and at J to 4 bases, leaving 13 bases not matched to a gene. CDR3 DNA sequence: TGCGCCAGCAGCCCCGGAGGCCCTAGCGGGAGGAGGGCAGATACGCAGTATTTT. It yields the protein CASSPGGPSGRRADTQYF.

CDR3 bases: TGCGCCAGCAGCTTGACCCTAGCGGGAGGGAATGAGCAGTTCTTC. This encodes CASSLTLAGGNEQFF. The rearrangement joins TRBV5-1 to TRBJ2-1; 12 positions agree with TRBD2. CDR3 length equals 15 residues. CDR1 and CDR2 (germline): SGHRS, YFSETQ. V lost 1 base to trimming and J lost 7 bases; unmatched junction nucleotides: 3.

This chain links TRBV7-9 with TRBJ2-7; TRBD2 matches at 9 bases. Germline V lookup: CDR1 SEHNR, CDR2 FQNEAQ (reference sequence). The CDR3 totals 17 residues. The junction had 10 bases not matched to a gene; V was cut back by 4 bases and J by 0 bases. CDR3 residues: CASSSTLTSGSSYEQYF. The DNA for the CDR3 is TGTGCCAGCAGCTCCACCCTGACTAGCGGTAGCTCCTACGAGCAGTACTTC.

This chain connects TRBV30 to TRBJ1-5; D remains unclear. CDR3 length: 13 amino acids. CDR1 GTSNPN and CDR2 SVGIG come from the germline V gene (reference sequence). Trimming pared 2 bases from V and 5 bases from J, leaving 10 bases between. The CDR3 region has the DNA TGTGCCTGGAGTTTCGGGAGGGATCAGCCCCAGCATTTT. It is translated as CAWSFGRDQPQHF. The full variable domain, with the rest looked up from reference TRBV30 and TRBJ1-5, is SQTIHQWPATLVQPVGSPLSLECTVEGTSNPNLYWYRQAAGRGLQLLFYSVGIGQISSEVPQNLSASRPQDRQFILSSKKLLLSDSGFYLCAWSFGRDQPQHFGDGTRLSIL.

The chain joins TRBV5-6 to TRBJ2-1, with TRBD2 identical over 13 bases. The germline CDR1 and CDR2 sequences are SGHDT and YYEEEE. Trimming at V came to 3 bases and at J to 4 bases, leaving 4 bases not matched to a gene. This CDR3 contains 16 residues. The CDR3 DNA reads TGTGCCAGCAGCTATACTAGCGGGAGGGGTTACAATGAGCAGTTCTTC. Translation: CASSYTSGRGYNEQFF. The variable domain in full, completed from reference TRBV5-6 and TRBJ2-1, reads DAGVTQSPTHLIKTRGQQVTLRCSPKSGHDTVSWYQQALGQGPQFIFQYYEEEERQRGNFPDRFSGHQFPNYSSELNVNALLLGDSALYLCASSYTSGRGYNEQFFGPGTRLTVL.

As to this clone: The sample has other DNA sequences that encode this CDR3 too. The chain joins TRBV27 to TRBJ2-1, with D unresolved. The CDR3 length is 13 residues. V was trimmed by 3 bases and J by 0 bases, leaving 3 bases between them. The germline gives CDR1 MNHEY, CDR2 SMNVEV (reference sequence). CDR3: CASSLSSYNEQFF. DNA for the CDR3: TGTGCCAGCAGTTTGAGCTCCTACAATGAGCAGTTCTTC.

The chain carries TRBV7-9 and TRBJ1-2; 7 nucleotides line up with TRBD1. The V gene's germline CDR1 is SEHNR and CDR2 FQNEAQ (reference sequence). The CDR3 covers 15 residues. V shed 5 bases and J 6 bases; nucleotides not matched to a gene: 12. CDR3 protein: CASSQVTGVSDGYTF. CDR3 nucleotide sequence: TGTGCCAGCAGCCAGGTAACAGGGGTTTCAGATGGCTACACCTTC.

The chain links TRBV5-6 to TRBJ2-7; 7 bases match TRBD2. This CDR3 comprises 13 residues. CDR1 SGHDT and CDR2 YYEEEE come from the germline V gene. V lost 2 bases and J lost 6; bases outside the gene matches: 5. DNA for the CDR3: TGTGCCAGCAGCTTTCAGACTAGCTCCGAGCAGTACTTC. Residues: CASSFQTSSEQYF. The full variable domain, rest sourced from reference TRBV5-6 and TRBJ2-7, is DAGVTQSPTHLIKTRGQQVTLRCSPKSGHDTVSWYQQALGQGPQFIFQYYEEEERQRGNFPDRFSGHQFPNYSSELNVNALLLGDSALYLCASSFQTSSEQYFGPGTRLTVT.

This clone has ten or more counts. The chain has TRBV7-9 and TRBJ1-1; TRBD1 aligns across 9 bases. With 3 bases clipped from V and 8 bases from J, the junction kept 10 bases outside the gene matches. CDR1 SEHNR and CDR2 FQNEAQ come from the germline V gene (reference sequence). The CDR3 has 15 amino acids. The CDR3 nucleotides read TGTGCCAGCAGCTTGGGCGGGACAGGGTCGCCCGAAGCTTTCTTT. Its translation: CASSLGGTGSPEAFF.

The CDR3 nucleotides are TGTGCCAGCTCACCACAGGGGGCCACCACCTCCGGGGAGCTGTTTTTT. As protein: CASSPQGATTSGELFF. The J gene is TRBJ2-2, the V gene TRBV18; 7 bases fit TRBD1. V lost 1 base and J lost 6; bases outside the gene matches: 8. This CDR3 is built from 16 residues. Germline CDR1 reads KGHSH; CDR2 reads LQKENI.